The 32 T cell receptor beta chains reported below all come from one sample, sequenced in a study of liver allograft versus peripheral blood T cells. Study-wide context: Comparing T cell receptor repertoires in transplanted livers with those in recipients' peripheral blood was part of the design.

TCRdb re-analysed the reads in MiXCR, keeping a single row per CDR3 protein. The sample yields around 8,600 distinct CDR3 sequences, about a fifth seen once. Receptors were obtained from a human patient who had a liver transplant. These T cells may partly come from the graft donor.

This clonotype was seen more than once but under ten times. V and J are TRBV7-9 and TRBJ1-4, with unresolved D. V was trimmed by 1 base and J by 6 bases, leaving 12 bases between them. This CDR3 comprises 15 residues. Per the germline V gene, CDR1 is SEHNR and CDR2 is FQNEAQ (reference sequence). CDR3 nucleotide sequence: TGTGCCAGCAGCTTAGTAACTGGGATGGATGAAAAACTGTTTTTT. This translates into CASSLVTGMDEKLFF.

The chain uses TRBV9 and TRBJ1-1; D call uncertain. Trimming shortened V by 6 bases and J by 8 bases, and 11 bases separated the two germline ends. The germline gives CDR1 SGDLS, CDR2 YYNGEE. The CDR3 is 11 amino acids. The CDR3 sequence is CASTPLTEAFF. The CDR3 region has the DNA TGTGCCAGCACCCCATTGACGGAAGCTTTCTTT. Drawing the rest from reference TRBV9 and TRBJ1-1, the complete variable domain is DSGVTQTPKHLITATGQRVTLRCSPRSGDLSVYWYQQSLDQGLQFLIQYYNGEERAKGNILERFSAQQFPDLHSELNLSSLELGDSALYFCASTPLTEAFFGQGTRLTVV.

This clonotype was seen a few times. This chain uses TRBV7-9 with TRBJ1-5, with D tentatively TRBD1 (5 bases). Trimming shortened V by 1 base and J by 1 base, and 11 bases separated the two germline ends. Germline CDR1 SEHNR, CDR2 FQNEAQ (reference sequence). CDR3 length equals 16 residues. The CDR3 coding sequence is TGTGCCAGCAGCTTAGATGGGGGTTGGAGCAATCAGCCCCAGCATTTT. It encodes CASSLDGGWSNQPQHF.

Sample share makes this clonotype medium-sized. The chain joins TRBV14 to TRBJ1-4; D is perhaps TRBD1 (5 bases). This CDR3 is built from 15 residues. The V end was cut by 1 base, the J end by 6 bases, with 12 bases between. Germline CDR1 and CDR2: SGHDN and FVKESK. The CDR3 DNA sequence: TGTGCCAGCAGCCAAGGGCAGGGCCTCGATGAAAAACTGTTTTTT. Encoded protein: CASSQGQGLDEKLFF.

This clonotype showed up many times. The chain employs TRBV19 and TRBJ1-1; D is unclear. The CDR3 spans 12 residues. Trimming took off 5 bases at V and 4 bases at J, with 8 bases between the two ends. The germline V gene encodes CDR1 LNHDA and CDR2 SQIVND (reference sequence). CDR3: CASSFGFTEAFF. The CDR3 bases are TGTGCCAGTAGTTTTGGCTTCACTGAAGCTTTCTTT.

This clonotype was found many times. The chain couples TRBV27 to TRBJ2-1, with unresolved D. The CDR3 is made up of 15 amino acids. V lost 1 base, J lost 0 bases, and 7 bases lay in between. CDR1 is MNHEY and CDR2 is SMNVEV in the germline V gene (reference sequence). The CDR3 coding sequence is TGTGCCAGCAGTTTATACTTGAACTCCTACAATGAGCAGTTCTTC. It specifies CASSLYLNSYNEQFF.

In this sample, this clonotype is medium-sized (0.01 to 0.1%). This chain joins TRBV13 and TRBJ1-4; the D is unclear. The CDR3 is made up of 16 amino acids. Looked up from germline, CDR1 is PRHDT and CDR2 is FYEKMQ (reference sequence). Trimming left V 0 bases short and J 3 bases short, with 11 bases between. The CDR3 reads CASSLGPAEANEKLFF. The CDR3 DNA reads as TGTGCCAGCAGCTTAGGCCCGGCGGAAGCTAATGAAAAACTGTTTTTT.

The genes are TRBV6-1 and TRBJ1-3, with D perhaps matching TRBD1 (5 bases). CDR1 is MNHNS and CDR2 is SASEGT in the germline V gene. Trimming pared 2 bases from V and 8 bases from J, leaving 16 bases between. The CDR3 contains 15 residues. The CDR3 coding sequence is TGTGCCAGCAGTGAACTGGGTCCCTCCAGGGACACCATATATTTT. This sequence encodes CASSELGPSRDTIYF.

Comment on this clonotype: Just one base apart from a much larger clone, this may be a read error. The genes are TRBV6-6 and TRBJ1-1, with unresolved D. V lost 6 bases, J lost 1 base, and 12 bases lay in between. This CDR3 has 14 amino acids. CDR1 is MNHNY, CDR2 SVGAGI, per germline (reference sequence). The CDR3 nucleotides are TGTGCCAGCAGCAAGGCGGTGGGGAACACTGAAGCTTTCTTT. It codes for CASSKAVGNTEAFF.

The V call is TRBV27, the J call TRBJ2-1; tentative D call: TRBD2 (6 bases). V gave up 11 bases and J gave up 10 bases, with 15 bases separating them. Germline CDR1 MNHEY, CDR2 SMNVEV (reference sequence). This CDR3 has 11 residues. CDR3 DNA: TGTGCCGTCCTCTCTGCGGGGGAGCAGTTCTTC. Its translation is CAVLSAGEQFF.

CDR3 sequence (DNA): TGTGCCAGCAGCTTAGAAACAGGGTTCTATGGCTACACCTTC. Residues: CASSLETGFYGYTF. This chain connects TRBV7-9 to TRBJ1-2; D might be TRBD1 (6 bases). Germline CDR1 reads SEHNR; CDR2 reads FQNEAQ (reference sequence). Trimming stripped 1 base from V and 4 bases from J, with 10 bases between. This CDR3 has 14 residues.

There are a few counts of this clonotype. The genes are TRBV12-3 or TRBV12-4 and TRBJ1-5; D unresolved. This CDR3 is 16 amino acids long. Trimming removed 4 bases from V and 2 bases from J, with 15 bases in between. Here the CDR3 reads CASSSARAAGNQPQHF. The CDR3 nucleotides are TGTGCCAGCAGTTCGGCGCGGGCGGCGGGCAATCAGCCCCAGCATTTT.

By proportion, this clonotype is medium-sized. V is TRBV7-2 and J is TRBJ2-2, with D perhaps matching TRBD2 (6 bases). CDR3 length: 16 amino acids. The germline V gene has CDR1 SGHTA and CDR2 FQGNSA. V was cut by 5 bases and J by 3 bases, with 16 bases left in between. The CDR3 spells CASSPRRGEDTGELFF. CDR3 coding DNA: TGTGCCAGCAGCCCTCGTCGCGGGGAGGACACCGGGGAGCTGTTTTTT.

The count of this clonotype is one. This rearrangement joins TRBV27 to TRBJ2-1; D gene ambiguous. Trimming stripped 11 bases from V and 8 bases from J, with 16 bases between. CDR3 length equals 12 residues. Looked up from germline, CDR1 is MNHEY and CDR2 is SMNVEV (reference sequence). The CDR3 sequence is CAGWPGRDEQFF. In DNA form, the CDR3 reads TGTGCCGGCTGGCCGGGTCGGGATGAGCAGTTCTTC.

This clonotype was observed a few times. The chain is built from TRBV15 and TRBJ1-2, with D unresolved. The CDR3 sequence is 14 residues long. V was pared by 5 bases and J by 8 bases, with 18 bases between. The germline CDR1 and CDR2 sequences are LNHNV and YYDKDF (reference sequence). The CDR3 sequence: CATSAGFSGWGYTF. The CDR3 DNA is TGTGCCACCAGCGCCGGGTTCTCCGGGTGGGGCTACACCTTC.

The CDR3 nucleotides are TGTGCCAGCAGCCTACTACAGGGGGGACTCAACTATGGCTACACCTTC. Protein product: CASSLLQGGLNYGYTF. The rearrangement links TRBV7-9 to TRBJ1-2; TRBD1 aligns across 8 bases. The trim removed 5 bases at V and 2 bases at J, leaving 10 bases unmatched. Germline values: CDR1 SEHNR, CDR2 FQNEAQ (reference sequence). The CDR3 runs to 16 residues.

This clonotype was observed a handful of times. The CDR3 spells CASSVGQGWDQPQHF. CDR3 sequence (DNA): TGTGCCAGCAGCGTGGGACAGGGGTGGGATCAGCCCCAGCATTTT. The rearrangement uses TRBV9 and TRBJ1-5; 10 bases fit TRBD1. V trimming: 2 bases; J trimming: 5 bases; junction bases outside the gene matches: 4. Germline lookup yields CDR1 SGDLS and CDR2 YYNGEE. This CDR3 spans 15 amino acids. The whole variable domain, remainder taken from reference TRBV9 and TRBJ1-5, is DSGVTQTPKHLITATGQRVTLRCSPRSGDLSVYWYQQSLDQGLQFLIQYYNGEERAKGNILERFSAQQFPDLHSELNLSSLELGDSALYFCASSVGQGWDQPQHFGDGTRLSIL.

This clonotype has a count of ten or more. The V gene is TRBV6-5, the J gene TRBJ2-3; a weak D match, TRBD2 (7 bases). V lost 6 bases to trimming and J lost 1 base, with 17 bases between them. Looked up from germline, CDR1 is MNHEY and CDR2 is SVGAGI. This CDR3 has 16 residues. CDR3: CASRLYREGRTDTQYF. As DNA, the CDR3 is TGTGCCAGCAGACTTTACAGGGAGGGGCGCACAGATACGCAGTATTTT.

In its sample, this clonotype is medium-sized. V gene TRBV27 combines with J gene TRBJ2-7; D gene ambiguous. Germline V gene sequence: CDR1 MNHEY, CDR2 SMNVEV (reference sequence). Trimming removed 3 bases from V and 6 bases from J, with 12 bases in between. This CDR3 contains 13 residues. The CDR3 reads CASSLDPNREQYF. CDR3 DNA: TGTGCCAGCAGTTTGGACCCAAACCGCGAGCAGTACTTC.

V usage is TRBV6-2 or TRBV6-3 and J usage is TRBJ1-3; tentatively, D is TRBD1 (5 bases). CDR1 is MNHEY and CDR2 is SVGEGT in the germline V gene. The CDR3 loop spans 15 amino acids. V lost 0 bases and J 5 bases, leaving 11 bases between the germline ends. In DNA, the CDR3 is TGTGCCAGCAGTTACTCGAGGGGTGGGAGAAACACCATATATTTT. This translates into CASSYSRGGRNTIYF.

This sequence joins TRBV2 and TRBJ1-2; a possible D gene is TRBD1 (6 bases). The CDR3 extends over 15 amino acids. With 4 bases removed from V and 0 bases from J, the gap between germline ends came to 12 bases. In germline, CDR1 is SNHLY, CDR2 FYNNEI. In nucleotides, the CDR3 is TGTGCCAGCAGTGCCCGGGACAAGGCTAACTATGGCTACACCTTC. Its translation is CASSARDKANYGYTF.

The table lists this clonotype with many counts. The chain recombines TRBV27 with TRBJ1-6; D call uncertain. Germline CDR1 and CDR2: MNHEY and SMNVEV (reference sequence). CDR3 length: 14 amino acids. V lost 3 bases and J 7 bases, leaving 10 bases between the germline ends. The CDR3 sequence is CASSFWQLNSPLHF. DNA for the CDR3: TGTGCCAGCAGTTTTTGGCAGTTGAATTCACCCCTCCACTTT.

This clonotype was detected ten times or more. J is TRBJ1-2 and V is TRBV9, with a possible D match to TRBD1 (5 bases). The CDR3 runs to 14 residues. Germline V gene sequence: CDR1 SGDLS, CDR2 YYNGEE. The V end lost 0 bases, the J end lost 0 bases, and 6 bases lay between the germline ends. CDR3 sequence (DNA): TGTGCCAGCAGCGTAGCGGACACTAACTATGGCTACACCTTC. Amino acid sequence: CASSVADTNYGYTF.

This clonotype has at least ten counts. V usage is TRBV27 and J usage is TRBJ1-3; TRBD1 might be the D (6 bases). CDR1 and CDR2 (germline): MNHEY, SMNVEV (reference sequence). Trimming took off 4 bases at V and 0 bases at J, with 7 bases between the two ends. The CDR3 is 14 residues long. The DNA for the CDR3 is TGTGCCAGCAGTTCGGGGGCCTCTGGAAACACCATATATTTT. It encodes CASSSGASGNTIYF.

By sample share, this clonotype is medium-sized. The chain employs TRBV29-1 and TRBJ2-7, with D maybe TRBD1 (6 bases). With 0 bases removed from V and 2 bases from J, the gap between germline ends came to 11 bases. The germline CDR1 and CDR2 sequences are SQVTM and ANQGSEA. This CDR3 is built from 14 residues. The CDR3 region is CSVEDPDRTYEQYF. In nucleotides, the CDR3 is TGCAGCGTTGAAGACCCGGACAGAACCTACGAGCAGTACTTC.

This clonotype was seen a handful of times. The V gene is TRBV27, the J gene TRBJ2-3, with 7 bases fitting TRBD2. The J segment lost 4 bases and the V segment lost 5 bases, leaving 9 bases of the junction unmatched. CDR3 length equals 15 residues. The germline V gene encodes CDR1 MNHEY and CDR2 SMNVEV (reference sequence). The CDR3 spells CASSPSRGEADTQYF. Here the CDR3 DNA reads TGTGCCAGCAGTCCTTCTCGGGGGGAGGCAGATACGCAGTATTTT.

About this clonotype itself: With a much larger clone just one base away, this may be a read error. The chain is built from TRBV7-2 and TRBJ2-7; the D call may be TRBD1 or TRBD2 (5 bases each). CDR1 is SGHTA, CDR2 FQGNSA, per germline. This CDR3 spans 15 amino acids. The chain's CDR3 is CASSLSGTSVYERYF. CDR3 in DNA: TGTGCCAGCAGCTTGTCCGGGACGTCTGTCTACGAGCGGTACTTC.

This clonotype is classed as medium-sized (0.01 to 0.1%). V is TRBV5-4 and J is TRBJ1-1; the D is unclear. Germline V gene lookup returns CDR1 SGHNT and CDR2 YYREEE (reference sequence). Trimming removed 0 bases from V and 1 base from J, with 7 bases in between. This CDR3 region has 14 residues. The CDR3 loop is CASSLARENTEAFF. The CDR3 nucleotides read TGTGCCAGCAGCTTGGCCCGGGAGAACACTGAAGCTTTCTTT.

This clonotype qualifies as medium-sized (0.01 to 0.1%). J is TRBJ2-7 and V is TRBV13, with D possibly called TRBD1 or TRBD2 (6 bases each). The germline gives CDR1 PRHDT, CDR2 FYEKMQ (reference sequence). This CDR3 is 17 amino acids long. The V end lost 4 bases, the J end lost 3 bases, and 22 bases lay between the germline ends. The CDR3 coding sequence is TGTGCCAGCAGCTCCGGATTACAGGGACTCCCCTTCTACGAGCAGTACTTC. This codes for CASSSGLQGLPFYEQYF.

This clonotype was detected only once. A much more abundant neighbour one base away suggests this may be a read error. The rearrangement links TRBV24-1 to TRBJ2-2; D call uncertain. The CDR3 covers 13 residues. Germline V gene lookup returns CDR1 KGHDR and CDR2 SFDVKD. V lost 10 bases and J 0 bases, leaving 8 bases between the germline ends. The CDR3 region has the DNA TGTGCCACGGAGTCCACGAACACCGGGGAGCTGTTTTTT. Translated, it gives CATESTNTGELFF.

This clonotype is medium-sized. The DNA for the CDR3 is TGTGCCAGCAGCCCCCGGACAGGGCATGACTATGGCTACACCTTC. This codes for CASSPRTGHDYGYTF. The genes are TRBV9 and TRBJ1-2; 8 bases line up with TRBD1. The CDR3 runs 15 residues. After removal of 4 bases from V and 3 bases from J, the junction contained 8 bases not matched to a gene. Germline values: CDR1 SGDLS, CDR2 YYNGEE.

This clonotype ranks as medium-sized. CDR3 loop: CASSWDRSDYGYTF. The DNA for the CDR3 is TGTGCCAGCAGCTGGGACAGGTCGGACTATGGCTACACCTTC. This chain uses TRBV5-6 with TRBJ1-2, with 8 bases that match TRBD1. CDR3 length: 14 residues. Unmatched junction bases numbered 4, after V lost 3 bases and J lost 3 bases. Germline CDR1 SGHDT, CDR2 YYEEEE.